In its sample, the clone carrying this TCR beta chain was seen a few times. Its antigen remains unidentified. The same CDR3 can be traced to other DNA sequences in this sample. TCRdb's copy holds only in-frame clones and misses some; the assay was immunoSEQ multiplex PCR. The sample lists some 2.3 million clones; over 90% were seen once. Donors comprised healthy HIV-negative adults lacking recent acute infections or vaccinations. This specimen comes from a study of shared clonotypes between healthy human individuals. Study-level points and caveats: Clonotypes shared by all four sorted-subset donors had higher generation probabilities than non-shared clonotypes. Naive subsets generally exceeded memory subsets in estimated richness.

The CDR3 runs to 13 residues. V was clipped by 3 bases and J by 0 bases, with 4 bases between them. CDR1 is SGDLS, CDR2 YYNGEE, per germline. The TCR was taken from a man younger than 35 in good health. Some clones in this sample may be carry-over from other donors' samples. V and J are TRBV9 and TRBJ1-3; D is unresolved. The sample taken for sequencing was naive CD4+ T cells from PBMCs. The subset is: CD45RA+ positively selected. The CDR3 reads CASSGSSGNTIYF. For the CDR3, the DNA is TGTGCCAGCAGCGGGAGCTCTGGAAACACCATATATTTT.